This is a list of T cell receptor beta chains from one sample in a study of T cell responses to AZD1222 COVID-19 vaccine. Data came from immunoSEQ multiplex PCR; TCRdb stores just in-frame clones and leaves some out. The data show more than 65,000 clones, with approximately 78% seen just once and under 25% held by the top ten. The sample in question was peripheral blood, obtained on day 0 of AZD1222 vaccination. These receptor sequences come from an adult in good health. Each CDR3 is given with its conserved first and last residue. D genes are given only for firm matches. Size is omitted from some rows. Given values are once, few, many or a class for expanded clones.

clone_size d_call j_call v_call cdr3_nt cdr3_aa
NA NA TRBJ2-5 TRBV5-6 TGTGCCAGCAGACTGGAAGAGACCCAGTACTTC CASRLEETQYF
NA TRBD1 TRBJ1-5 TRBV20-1 TGCAGTGCTAGTCGGGCAGGGGGCGGGGGCAATCAGCCCCAGCATTTT CSASRAGGGGNQPQHF
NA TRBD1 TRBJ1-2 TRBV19 TGTGCCAGTAGTAGGGGACAGGAATCGGGAGGCTACACCTTC CASSRGQESGGYTF
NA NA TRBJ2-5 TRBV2 TGTGCCAGCAGTGTAAGGGCAGTGGAAGAGACCCAGTACTTC CASSVRAVEETQYF
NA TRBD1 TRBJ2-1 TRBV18 TGTGCCAGCTCACCACCGGCAGGGGGCTGGTACAATGAGCAGTTCTTC CASSPPAGGWYNEQFF
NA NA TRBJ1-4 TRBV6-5 TGTGCCAGCAGTTACAGGGGCAATGAAAAACTGTTTTTT CASSYRGNEKLFF
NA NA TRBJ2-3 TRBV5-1 TGCGCCAGCAGCTTGAGGGGGGACGATACGCAGTATTTT CASSLRGDDTQYF
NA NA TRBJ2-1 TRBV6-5 TGTGCCAGCAGCCACAACCGGGACGGAAACAATGAGCAGTTCTTC CASSHNRDGNNEQFF
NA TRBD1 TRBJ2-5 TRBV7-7 TGTGCTAGCAGCCCCCGGACAGGGGGGCAAGAGACCCAGTACTTC CASSPRTGGQETQYF
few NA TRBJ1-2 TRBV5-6 TGTGCCAGCAGCTTGGGGGGCGGCTATGGCTACACCTTC CASSLGGGYGYTF
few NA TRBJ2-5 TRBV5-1 TGCGCCAGCAGCTTCGAGGGAGTGAGTGGAGAGACCCAGTACTTC CASSFEGVSGETQYF
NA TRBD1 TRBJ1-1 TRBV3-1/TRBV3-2 TGTGCCAGCAGCCAGGTTTGGACAGGAGGGGACACTGAAGCTTTCTTT CASSQVWTGGDTEAFF
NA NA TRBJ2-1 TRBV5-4 TGTGCCAGCAGCTTGCCGCGGTATGAGCAGTTCTTC CASSLPRYEQFF
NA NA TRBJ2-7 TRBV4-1 TGCGCCAGCAGCCCAGGGACTCGACATTACGAGCAGTACTTC CASSPGTRHYEQYF
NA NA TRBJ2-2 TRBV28 TGTGCCAGCATTTCTCTCGGCGGGGAGCTGTTTTTT CASISLGGELFF
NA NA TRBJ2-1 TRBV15 TGTGCCACCAGCAGAGATGGGCACCGGGACCCTTATTACAATGAGCAGTTCTTC CATSRDGHRDPYYNEQFF
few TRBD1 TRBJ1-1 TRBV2 TGTGCCACCTCGGGACAGGGACCTTTCTTT CATSGQGPFF
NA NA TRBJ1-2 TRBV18 TGTGCCAGCTCACCAACTCAGGGACATGGCTACACCTTC CASSPTQGHGYTF
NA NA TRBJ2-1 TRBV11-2 TGTGCCAGCAGCTTAGTGCGAGGGCCGTACAATGAGCAGTTCTTC CASSLVRGPYNEQFF
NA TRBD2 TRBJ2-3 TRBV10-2 TGCGCCAGCACTGGGACTAGCGGGACCACAGATACGCAGTATTTT CASTGTSGTTDTQYF
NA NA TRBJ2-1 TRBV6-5 TGTGCCAGCAGGAATGAGAGAAATGAGCAGTTCTTC CASRNERNEQFF
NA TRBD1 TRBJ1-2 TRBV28 TGTGCCAGCACCCAGGGACAGCACTATGGCTACACCTTC CASTQGQHYGYTF
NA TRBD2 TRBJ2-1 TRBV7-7 TGTGCCAGCAGCCTCGGGACTACCAATGAGCAGTTCTTC CASSLGTTNEQFF